Shown below are 13 T cell receptor beta chains from a single sample sequenced in a study of T cell repertoires in cytomegalovirus infection. MiXCR, applied by TCRdb to the reads, yields one record per CDR3 protein. The sample includes about 680,000 distinct CDR3 sequences, 20% to 25% of them seen just once. Sample: CD8+ T cells from PBMCs. Receptors were obtained from a human donor in good health (CMV status not recorded). Some clones in this sample may be carry-over from other donors' samples.

This chain connects TRBV6-2 or TRBV6-3 to TRBJ1-1; possible D gene TRBD1, 5 bases. With 5 bases removed from V and 6 bases from J, the gap between germline ends came to 16 bases. The germline gives CDR1 MNHEY, CDR2 SVGEGT. This CDR3 has 14 residues. The CDR3: CASSQRSSRAEAFF. As DNA, the CDR3 is TGTGCCAGCAGTCAAAGGTCCTCCAGGGCTGAAGCTTTCTTT.

This clonotype was picked up many times. The chain recombines TRBV7-2 with TRBJ1-1; D may be TRBD1 (5 bases). The V end lost 5 bases, the J end lost 6 bases, and 16 bases lay between the germline ends. This CDR3 region has 14 residues. The V gene's germline CDR1 is SGHTA and CDR2 FQGNSA. The CDR3 protein is CASSNIRTGPEAFF. CDR3 nucleotides: TGTGCCAGCAGCAATATTCGAACGGGGCCTGAAGCTTTCTTT.

This clonotype appeared many times. The chain recombines TRBV11-3 with TRBJ2-1; D may be TRBD1 (6 bases). The CDR3 length is 16 residues. Deletions cut 5 bases from V and 7 bases from J, with 21 bases between. Germline CDR1 reads SGHNT; CDR2 reads YENEEA. The CDR3 sequence is CASSPTWDNGYNEQFF. The CDR3 DNA reads as TGTGCCAGCAGCCCAACTTGGGACAACGGCTATAATGAGCAGTTCTTC. Full variable domain (remainder filled in from reference TRBV11-3 and TRBJ2-1): EAGVVQSPRYKIIEKKQPVAFWCNPISGHNTLYWYLQNLGQGPELLIRYENEEAVDDSQLPKDRFSAERLKGVDSTLKIQPAELGDSAVYLCASSPTWDNGYNEQFFGPGTRLTVL.

This clonotype was picked up a small number of times. This chain joins TRBV10-3 and TRBJ2-4; D uncertain. Germline lookup yields CDR1 ENHRY and CDR2 SYGVKD. The CDR3 runs 11 residues. Trimming pared 2 bases from V and 6 bases from J, leaving 2 bases between. CDR3 sequence reads: CAISEGNIQYF. The DNA for the CDR3 is TGTGCCATCAGTGAGGGAAACATTCAGTACTTC.

Worth noting for this clonotype: Just one base apart from a much larger clone, this may be a read error. The genes are TRBV7-8 and TRBJ2-5; 8 bases map to TRBD1. Germline CDR1 reads SGHVS; CDR2 reads FQNEAQ. This CDR3 is 15 amino acids long. CDR3 in amino acids: CANSDTGGWGETQYF. DNA for the CDR3: TGTGCCAACAGCGACACAGGGGGGTGGGGGGAGACCCAGTACTTC.

This clonotype was counted ten times or more. The CDR3 DNA is TGTGCCAGCAGCTCTAGAAGGGGCCCAGATACGCAGTATTTT. Translating gives CASSSRRGPDTQYF. V and J are TRBV7-8 and TRBJ2-3; possibly TRBD1 for D (5 bases). From germline, CDR1 is SGHVS and CDR2 FQNEAQ. Trimming removed 4 bases from V and 4 bases from J, with 12 bases in between. The CDR3 loop spans 14 amino acids. Full variable domain (outside the CDR3, taken from reference TRBV7-8 and TRBJ2-3): GAGVSQSPRYKVAKRGQDVALRCDPISGHVSLFWYQQALGQGPEFLTYFQNEAQLDKSGLPSDRFFAERPEGSVSTLKIQRTQQEDSAVYLCASSSRRGPDTQYFGPGTRLTVL.

This clonotype was detected ten times or more. The CDR3 reads CASSLSGGTTYEQYF. Here the CDR3 DNA reads TGTGCCAGCAGTCTTAGCGGGGGGACAACCTACGAGCAGTACTTC. The rearrangement uses TRBV6-1 and TRBJ2-7, with 10 bases matching TRBD2. The CDR3 loop spans 15 amino acids. With V trimmed by 5 bases and J by 2 bases, 6 bases remained unmatched. Looked up from germline, CDR1 is MNHNS and CDR2 is SASEGT.

This clonotype was observed a few times. The chain is built from TRBV5-1 and TRBJ1-1; D is unclear. The ends were cut back, 1 base at V and 2 bases at J, with 9 bases in the middle. CDR1 is SGHRS and CDR2 is YFSETQ in the germline V gene. This CDR3 is 14 amino acids long. CDR3 nucleotides: TGCGCCAGCAGCTTGTCCCCCTCCAACACTGAAGCTTTCTTT. The encoded protein is CASSLSPSNTEAFF. The complete variable domain, with remaining parts taken from reference TRBV5-1 and TRBJ1-1, reads KAGVTQTPRYLIKTRGQQVTLSCSPISGHRSVSWYQQTPGQGLQFLFEYFSETQRNKGNFPGRFSGRQFSNSRSEMNVSTLELGDSALYLCASSLSPSNTEAFFGQGTRLTVV.

The rearrangement uses TRBV19 and TRBJ2-7; D remains unclear. Germline assignment: CDR1 LNHDA and CDR2 SQIVND (reference sequence). Trimming removed 1 base at V and 3 bases at J, with 13 bases between. CDR3 length: 15 amino acids. The CDR3 loop reads CASSIGTAEFYEQYF. The CDR3 DNA follows: TGTGCCAGTAGTATAGGTACGGCCGAATTCTACGAGCAGTACTTC.

This clonotype was recorded at least ten times. The CDR3 DNA is TGTGCCAGCAGCGAAGGCCCGGGGGGAGGGACCAAAAACATTCAGTACTTC. This encodes CASSEGPGGGTKNIQYF. The chain recombines TRBV7-8 with TRBJ2-4; 7 bases map to TRBD2. The CDR3 totals 17 residues. J lost 2 bases, V lost 5 bases, and 12 bases had no gene match. Germline loops: CDR1 SGHVS, CDR2 FQNEAQ.

This clonotype appeared a few times. The V and J genes are TRBV4-2 and TRBJ1-2; D is unclear. Germline V gene sequence: CDR1 LGHNA, CDR2 YNFKEQ. The CDR3 runs 14 residues. The V end was cut by 0 bases, the J end by 6 bases, with 11 bases between. The CDR3 coding sequence is TGTGCCAGCAGCCAAGAGAAGGGCGAGGATGGCTACACCTTC. Encoded protein: CASSQEKGEDGYTF.

Many counts were recorded for this clonotype. CDR3 sequence (DNA): TGTGCCAGCAACTTTCCGGGGTTCTTC. Protein product: CASNFPGFF. The J gene is TRBJ2-1, the V gene TRBV7-9; D is unclear. CDR3 length: 9 residues. Germline lookup yields CDR1 SEHNR and CDR2 FQNEAQ (reference sequence). The germline V and J ends were trimmed by 7 bases and 15 bases, with 10 bases remaining between them.

This clonotype was seen repeatedly, ten times or more. The chain couples TRBV7-2 to TRBJ2-5; 7 bases line up with TRBD2. Per the germline V gene, CDR1 is SGHTA and CDR2 is FQGNSA. The junction had 10 bases not matched to a gene; V was cut back by 3 bases and J by 0 bases. The CDR3 is 17 residues long. In DNA, the CDR3 is TGTGCCAGCAGCTTCCTCTTGAGCGGGGTAAACCAAGAGACCCAGTACTTC. Amino acid sequence: CASSFLLSGVNQETQYF.